The text below deals with one TCR beta chain. Its antigen is still unknown. This table comes from immunoSEQ multiplex PCR, and its TCRdb copy is limited to in-frame clones, with some not included. The repertoire holds about 140,000 clones, with 80% to 95% as singletons. These data belong to a study of T cell responses to AZD1222 COVID-19 vaccine. Study-wide context: Second-dose groups at about 4 or about 12 weeks were pooled.

Study-wide results and limits: Reportedly, nearly half the spike-specific TCRs target unmutated variant regions. Donors were mostly white British, more females; clonal diversity possibly underestimated. None of the repertoires were sampled until the peak T cell response had passed.

The germline CDR1 and CDR2 sequences are ENHRY and SYGVKD. CDR3 length equals 15 residues. Unmatched junction bases numbered 6, after V lost 7 bases and J lost 2 bases. Sequencing was performed on peripheral blood, taken on day 0 of AZD1222 vaccination. This chain uses TRBV10-3 with TRBJ1-2, with TRBD1 matching 11 bases. The sequence was collected from an adult in good health. The CDR3 DNA reads TGTGCCATCACCCCGGGACAGGGGGGAAACTATGGCTACACCTTC. Amino acids: CAITPGQGGNYGYTF.